This T cell receptor (beta chain) stems from a study of shared clonotypes between healthy human individuals. Assay execution took place at the deep level. The table came from immunoSEQ multiplex PCR; TCRdb's copy has only in-frame clones and leaves some out. Of 2 million to 2.5 million clones in the sample, nearly 97% were seen once. The clonotype was recovered from a man aged 18 to 35 in good health. The sequenced sample was naive CD4+ T cells sorted from blood. Sample subset: CD45RA+ positively selected.

The CDR3 region has the DNA TGTGCCATCAGTACAGCGTTAGCGGGGGCCTACGGGACCCAGTACTTC. It is translated as CAISTALAGAYGTQYF. The rearrangement joins TRBV10-3 to TRBJ2-5; TRBD2 matches at 9 bases. The J segment lost 7 bases and the V segment lost 5 bases, leaving 14 bases of the junction unmatched. CDR1 ENHRY and CDR2 SYGVKD come from the germline V gene. The CDR3 totals 16 residues.